This TCR beta chain was sequenced for a study of cytomegalovirus exposure and HLA in healthy donors. Study-wide points: The HLA-A and HLA-B alleles of most subjects were reportedly predicted accurately from TCR beta sequences. CMV antigen specificity was confirmed in vitro for three CMV-associated chains. Earlier analysis looked at TCR beta V segments, and most were productive about 87% or about 30% of the time.

Details on this clone: Antigen specificity is unknown.

V lost 4 bases and J lost 3, with 10 bases in between. This CDR3 comprises 13 residues. From germline, CDR1 is SNHLY and CDR2 FYNNEI. PCR involved 60 Vbeta and 13 Jbeta primers. This table comes from immunoSEQ multiplex PCR, and its TCRdb copy is limited to in-frame clones, with some not included. The table has 180,000 or so clones, 76% seen once. The sample comprised PBMCs. This TCR came from a man between 18 and 35 years old in good health and CMV-seronegative. This chain connects TRBV2 to TRBJ2-7, with a weak D call TRBD1 (5 bases). The chain's CDR3 is CASSGERGYEQYF. The CDR3 nucleotides are TGTGCCAGCAGTGGGGAAAGGGGCTACGAGCAGTACTTC.